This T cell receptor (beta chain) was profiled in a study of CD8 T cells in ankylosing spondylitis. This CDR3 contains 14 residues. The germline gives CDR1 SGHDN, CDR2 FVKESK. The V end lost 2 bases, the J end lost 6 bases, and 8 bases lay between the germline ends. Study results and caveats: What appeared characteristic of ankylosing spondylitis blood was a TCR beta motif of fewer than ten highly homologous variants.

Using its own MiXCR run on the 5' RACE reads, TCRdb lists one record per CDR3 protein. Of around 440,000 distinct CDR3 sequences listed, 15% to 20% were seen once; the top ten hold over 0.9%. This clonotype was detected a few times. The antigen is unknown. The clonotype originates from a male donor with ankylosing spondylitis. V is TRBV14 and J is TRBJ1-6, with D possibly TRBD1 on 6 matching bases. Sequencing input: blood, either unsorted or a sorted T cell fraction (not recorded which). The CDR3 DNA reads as TGTGCCAGCAGCCAAAACAGGGTTAATTCACCCCTCCACTTT. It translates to CASSQNRVNSPLHF. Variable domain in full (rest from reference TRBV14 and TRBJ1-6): EAGVTQFPSHSVIEKGQTVTLRCDPISGHDNLYWYRRVMGKEIKFLLHFVKESKQDESGMPNNRFLAERTGGTYSTLKVQPAELEDSGVYFCASSQNRVNSPLHFGNGTRLTVT.